The 10 T cell receptor beta chains below all came from one sample that was sequenced in a study of blood T cell repertoires in COVID-19. Only in-frame clones appear in the TCRdb table, and some are missing; sequencing was by immunoSEQ multiplex PCR. Of under 300,000 clones detected, about four fifths appear once; the ten largest clones hold less than 4%. The sequenced sample consisted of peripheral blood. The receptor set was obtained from a young woman with acute or convalescent COVID-19.

The rearrangement links TRBV18 to TRBJ1-2; 8 bases line up with TRBD1. With V trimmed by 4 bases and J by 8 bases, 12 bases remained unmatched. The V gene's germline CDR1 is KGHSH and CDR2 LQKENI. CDR3 length: 15 residues. CDR3 residues: CASSQEGQGRMGYTF. CDR3 sequence (DNA): TGTGCCAGCTCACAAGAAGGACAGGGACGAATGGGCTACACCTTC. Together with reference TRBV18 and TRBJ1-2, the CDR3 gives the full variable domain: NAGVMQNPRHLVRRRGQEARLRCSPMKGHSHVYWYRQLPEEGLKFMVYLQKENIIDESGMPKERFSAEFPKEGPSILRIQQVVRGDSAAYFCASSQEGQGRMGYTFGSGTRLTVV.

To note about this clone: The same CDR3 also results from other DNA sequences found in this sample. V is TRBV15 and J is TRBJ1-3; 9 nucleotides match TRBD1. Germline CDR1 is LNHNV and CDR2 is YYDKDF (reference sequence). The V and J ends lost 3 bases and 1 base, in that order; junction bases with no gene match: 1. The length of the CDR3 is 15 residues. This chain's CDR3 is CATSRDRGSGNTIYF. The CDR3, as DNA: TGTGCCACCAGCAGGGACAGGGGTTCTGGAAACACCATATATTTT. The full variable domain, in which reference TRBV15 and TRBJ1-3 provide the parts outside the CDR3, is DAMVIQNPRYQVTQFGKPVTLSCSQTLNHNVMYWYQQKSSQAPKLLFHYYDKDFNNEADTPDNFQSRRPNTSFCFLDIRSPGLGDTAMYLCATSRDRGSGNTIYFGEGSWLTVV.

This sequence joins TRBV2 and TRBJ2-5; D is perhaps TRBD2 (5 bases). Germline loops: CDR1 SNHLY, CDR2 FYNNEI. The CDR3 runs to 17 residues. Trimming removed 4 bases at V and 0 bases at J, with 18 bases between. The CDR3 region is CASSVTGVSVYQETQYF. CDR3 DNA sequence: TGTGCCAGCAGTGTTACCGGGGTTAGCGTATACCAAGAGACCCAGTACTTC.

V usage is TRBV11-2 and J usage is TRBJ1-2; TRBD1 matches at 7 bases. The germline V gene has CDR1 SGHAT and CDR2 FQNNGV. Trimming at V came to 0 bases and at J to 4 bases, leaving 11 bases not matched to a gene. There are 17 residues in the CDR3. The CDR3 here is CASSLDLSQGVLYGYTF. The CDR3 DNA reads as TGTGCCAGCAGCTTAGATTTGAGTCAGGGGGTCCTCTATGGCTACACCTTC.

The rearrangement uses TRBV6-2 or TRBV6-3 and TRBJ2-1; 8 bases line up with TRBD2. The CDR3 totals 16 residues. V was clipped by 2 bases and J by 4 bases; unmatched bases: 7. Germline V gives CDR1 MNHEY, CDR2 SVGEGT. The chain's CDR3 is CASSYLELAVYNEQFF. DNA of the CDR3: TGTGCCAGCAGTTACCTCGAACTAGCGGTGTACAATGAGCAGTTCTTC.

This chain uses TRBV18 with TRBJ1-3, with no clear D. With 2 bases removed from V and 1 base from J, the gap between germline ends came to 12 bases. The CDR3 loop spans 16 amino acids. Germline-derived CDR1 and CDR2 are KGHSH and LQKENI. The CDR3 region is CASSPSVSESGNTIYF. DNA of the CDR3: TGTGCCAGCTCACCAAGCGTGTCAGAGTCTGGAAACACCATATATTTT.

The rearrangement joins TRBV30 to TRBJ1-6; D unclear. Germline CDR1 GTSNPN, CDR2 SVGIG (reference sequence). The CDR3 covers 13 residues. Trimming removed 2 bases from V and 5 bases from J, with 7 bases in between. CDR3 protein: CAWSWADNSPLHF. DNA for the CDR3: TGTGCCTGGAGTTGGGCAGATAATTCACCCCTCCACTTT.

The J gene is TRBJ2-1, the V gene TRBV24-1, with a possible D match to TRBD2 (5 bases). The CDR3 contains 15 residues. Germline V CDR1 and CDR2: KGHDR, SFDVKD. With 3 bases removed from V and 2 bases from J, the gap between germline ends came to 10 bases. The CDR3 DNA reads as TGTGCCACCAGTGATCCCCGCGGGCCCTACAATGAGCAGTTCTTC. Translating gives CATSDPRGPYNEQFF.

This sequence joins TRBV18 and TRBJ2-1; TRBD2 aligns across 14 bases. Germline V CDR1 and CDR2: KGHSH, LQKENI. Trimming removed 5 bases from V and 0 bases from J; junction bases left unmatched: 9. The CDR3 spans 19 residues. CDR3 amino acids: CASSSAAGTSGSSYNEQFF. The CDR3 DNA reads TGTGCCAGCTCATCCGCCGCCGGGACTAGCGGGAGCTCCTACAATGAGCAGTTCTTC.

This chain links TRBV6-2 or TRBV6-3 with TRBJ2-6; 12 nucleotides line up with TRBD1. CDR3 length equals 18 residues. CDR1 MNHEY and CDR2 SVGEGT come from the germline V gene. The V gene end was trimmed by 2 bases and the J gene end by 4 bases; junction bases not matched to a gene: 6. CDR3 nucleotides: TGTGCCAGCAGTTACCCCTGGGACAGGGGGCAAGGGGCCAACGTCCTGACTTTC. As protein: CASSYPWDRGQGANVLTF.